A single sample is the source of the 4 T cell receptor beta chains below, sequenced in a study of PD-1 blockade in classical Hodgkin lymphoma (dated by TCRdb to the early 2020s). Libraries were constructed by the immunoSEQ multiplex PCR assay. In its TCRdb copy, this immuneACCESS table keeps in-frame sequences only and misses some clones. Where compared with another copy, unresolved V genes explain less than half of these, and the others have no known cause. In all, the sample holds about 93,000 clones, and around 78% of those were seen once. The ten largest clones add up to less than 10% of the sample. This specimen's time point label, per the study, means: cycle 4 day 1 (C4D1), after less than 7 weeks of nivolumab. Every trial patient had relapsed after autologous stem cell transplantation, and cohorts A, B and C differed in prior brentuximab vedotin exposure. Material: peripheral blood mononuclear cells (PBMCs), obtained before the fourth cycle of nivolumab. Source of these receptors: a human donor with classical Hodgkin lymphoma.

The CDR3 DNA is TGTGCCAGCAGTTGGCGGGGGTCCAATCAGCCCCAGCATTTT. This sequence encodes CASSWRGSNQPQHF. The chain links TRBV27 to TRBJ1-5, with a possible D match to TRBD1 (5 bases). CDR1 is MNHEY, CDR2 SMNVEV, per germline (reference sequence). The CDR3 is 14 amino acids. V dropped 4 bases and J dropped 3 bases, with 10 bases sitting between them.

The V gene is TRBV5-4, the J gene TRBJ2-1, with 7 nucleotides matching TRBD1. The CDR3 runs to 13 residues. Germline V lookup: CDR1 SGHNT, CDR2 YYREEE (reference sequence). Trimming at V came to 4 bases and at J to 6 bases, leaving 4 bases not matched to a gene. DNA of the CDR3: TGTGCCAGCAGCGGGACAGTTCTCAATGAGCAGTTCTTC. Protein product: CASSGTVLNEQFF.

V usage is TRBV28 and J usage is TRBJ2-7; a possible D gene is TRBD2 (7 bases). Germline V gene data show CDR1 as MDHEN and CDR2 as SYDVKM. This CDR3 spans 17 amino acids. Trimming removed 3 bases at V and 0 bases at J, with 18 bases between. CDR3: CASSFSAGAGPSYEQYF. CDR3 in DNA: TGTGCCAGCAGTTTTTCTGCGGGGGCGGGACCCTCCTACGAGCAGTACTTC.

This clone appeared once. V gene TRBV28 combines with J gene TRBJ2-3; D unclear. Germline CDR1 and CDR2: MDHEN and SYDVKM. The CDR3 is 12 residues long. The V and J ends lost 7 bases and 2 bases respectively, with 7 bases between them. CDR3 coding DNA: TGTGCCAGCAAAGGGCCCACAGATACGCAGTATTTT. It specifies CASKGPTDTQYF.